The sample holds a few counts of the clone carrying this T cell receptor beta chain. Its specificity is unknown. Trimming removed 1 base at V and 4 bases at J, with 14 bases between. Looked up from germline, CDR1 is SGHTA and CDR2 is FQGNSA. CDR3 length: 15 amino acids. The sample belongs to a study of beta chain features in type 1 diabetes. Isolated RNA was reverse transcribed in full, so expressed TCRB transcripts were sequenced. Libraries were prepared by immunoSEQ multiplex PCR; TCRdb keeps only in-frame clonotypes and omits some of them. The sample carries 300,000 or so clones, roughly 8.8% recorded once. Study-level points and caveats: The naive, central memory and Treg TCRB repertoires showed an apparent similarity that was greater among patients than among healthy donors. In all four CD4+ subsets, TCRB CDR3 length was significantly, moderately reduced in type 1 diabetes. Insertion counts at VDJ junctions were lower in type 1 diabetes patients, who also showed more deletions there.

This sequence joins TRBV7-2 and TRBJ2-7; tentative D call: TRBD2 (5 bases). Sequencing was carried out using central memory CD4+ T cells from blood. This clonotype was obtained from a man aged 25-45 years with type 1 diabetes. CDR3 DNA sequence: TGTGCCAGCAGCTTAGTAGGTAGTCGGGAATACGAGCAGTACTTC. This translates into CASSLVGSREYEQYF. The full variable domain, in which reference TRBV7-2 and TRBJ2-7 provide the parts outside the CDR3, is GAGVSQSPSNKVTEKGKDVELRCDPISGHTALYWYRQSLGQGLEFLIYFQGNSAPDKSGLPSDRFSAERTGGSVSTLTIQRTQQEDSAVYLCASSLVGSREYEQYFGPGTRLTVT.